Sequencing of this TCR beta chain was carried out in a study of Graves' ophthalmopathy and Graves' hyperthyroidism. Germline CDR1 is GTSNPN and CDR2 is SVGIG (reference sequence). V shed 2 bases and J 5 bases; nucleotides not matched to a gene: 7. The CDR3 has 16 residues. The TCR beta CDR3 regions underwent amplification from RNA transcripts. The library came from an HTBI-primed first-round RT-PCR and a second-round multiplex PCR. MiXCR, run by TCRdb on the multiplex PCR reads, gives a single entry per CDR3 protein. The sample lists more than 300,000 distinct CDR3 sequences, approximately 17% occurring once.

J is TRBJ2-2 and V is TRBV30; 11 bases agree with TRBD1. The TCR comes from an adult woman with stable Graves' hyperthyroidism. The sequenced sample consisted of peripheral blood. The CDR3 sequence: CAWSLGGQGGTGELFF. The DNA of the CDR3 is TGTGCCTGGAGTCTTGGGGGACAGGGGGGGACCGGGGAGCTGTTTTTT.